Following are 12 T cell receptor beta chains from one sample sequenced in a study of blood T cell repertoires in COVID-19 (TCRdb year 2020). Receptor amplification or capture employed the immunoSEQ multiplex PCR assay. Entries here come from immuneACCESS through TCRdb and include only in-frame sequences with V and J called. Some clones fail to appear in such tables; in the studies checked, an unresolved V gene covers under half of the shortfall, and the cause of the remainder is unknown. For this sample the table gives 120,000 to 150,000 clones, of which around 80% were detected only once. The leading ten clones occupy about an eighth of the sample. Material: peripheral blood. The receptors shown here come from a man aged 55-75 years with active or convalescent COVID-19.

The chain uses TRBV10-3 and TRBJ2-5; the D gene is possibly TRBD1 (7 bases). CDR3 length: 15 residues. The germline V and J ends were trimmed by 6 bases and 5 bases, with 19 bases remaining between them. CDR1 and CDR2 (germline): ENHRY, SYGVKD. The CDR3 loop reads CAIRSGRGVGETQYF. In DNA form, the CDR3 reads TGTGCCATCAGATCGGGCAGGGGGGTCGGGGAGACCCAGTACTTC.

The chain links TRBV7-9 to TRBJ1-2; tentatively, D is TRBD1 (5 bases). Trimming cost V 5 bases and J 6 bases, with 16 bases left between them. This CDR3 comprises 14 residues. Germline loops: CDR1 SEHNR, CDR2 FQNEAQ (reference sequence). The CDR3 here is CASSQIGGEDGYTF. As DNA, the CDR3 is TGTGCCAGCAGCCAAATTGGAGGGGAGGATGGCTACACCTTC.

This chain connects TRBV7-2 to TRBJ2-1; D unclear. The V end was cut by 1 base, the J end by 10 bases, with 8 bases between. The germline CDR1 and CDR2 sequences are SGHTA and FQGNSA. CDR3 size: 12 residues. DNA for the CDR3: TGTGCCAGCAGCTTAGGGGCCTACGAGCAGTTCTTC. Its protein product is CASSLGAYEQFF.

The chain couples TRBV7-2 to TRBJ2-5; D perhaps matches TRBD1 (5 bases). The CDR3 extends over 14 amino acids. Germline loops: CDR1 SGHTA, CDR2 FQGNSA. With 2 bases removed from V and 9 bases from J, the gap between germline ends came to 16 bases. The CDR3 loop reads CASSLRAGLESQYF. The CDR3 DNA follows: TGTGCCAGCAGCTTAAGGGCAGGGCTCGAGTCCCAGTACTTC.

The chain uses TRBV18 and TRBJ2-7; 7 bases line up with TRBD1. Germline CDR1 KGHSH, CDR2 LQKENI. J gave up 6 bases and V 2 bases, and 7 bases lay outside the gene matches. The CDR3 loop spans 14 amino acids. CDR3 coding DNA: TGTGCCAGCTCACCAACACAGGGGAAAGGCGAGCAGTACTTC. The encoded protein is CASSPTQGKGEQYF.

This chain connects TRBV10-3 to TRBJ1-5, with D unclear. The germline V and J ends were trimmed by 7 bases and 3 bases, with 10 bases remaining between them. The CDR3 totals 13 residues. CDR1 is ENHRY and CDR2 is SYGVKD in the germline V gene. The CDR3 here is CAITPGSNQPQHF. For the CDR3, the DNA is TGTGCCATCACCCCAGGTTCCAATCAGCCCCAGCATTTT.

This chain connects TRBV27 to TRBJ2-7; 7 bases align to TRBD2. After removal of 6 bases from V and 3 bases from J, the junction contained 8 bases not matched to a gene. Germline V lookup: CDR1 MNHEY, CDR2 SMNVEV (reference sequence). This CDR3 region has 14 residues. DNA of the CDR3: TGTGCCAGCAGCCAACCCGGGACTATCTACGAGCAGTACTTC. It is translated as CASSQPGTIYEQYF.

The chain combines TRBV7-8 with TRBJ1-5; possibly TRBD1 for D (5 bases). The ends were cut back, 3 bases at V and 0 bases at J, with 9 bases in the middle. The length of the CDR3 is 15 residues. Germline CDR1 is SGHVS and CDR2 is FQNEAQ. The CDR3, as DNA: TGTGCCAGCAGCTTGACAGTCTATAGCAATCAGCCCCAGCATTTT. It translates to CASSLTVYSNQPQHF.

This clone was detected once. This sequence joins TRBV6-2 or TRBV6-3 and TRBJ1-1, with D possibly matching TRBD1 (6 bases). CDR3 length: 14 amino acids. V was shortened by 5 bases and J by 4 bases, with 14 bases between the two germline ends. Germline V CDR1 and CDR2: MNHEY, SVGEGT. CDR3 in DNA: TGTGCCAGCAGTCTCCGAGGGGGAGTCACTGAAGCTTTCTTT. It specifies CASSLRGGVTEAFF.

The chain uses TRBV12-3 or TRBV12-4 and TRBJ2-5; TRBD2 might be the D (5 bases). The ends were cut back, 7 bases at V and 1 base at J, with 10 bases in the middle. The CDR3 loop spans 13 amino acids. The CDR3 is CASTGIFQETQYF. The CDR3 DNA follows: TGTGCCAGCACCGGGATTTTCCAAGAGACCCAGTACTTC.

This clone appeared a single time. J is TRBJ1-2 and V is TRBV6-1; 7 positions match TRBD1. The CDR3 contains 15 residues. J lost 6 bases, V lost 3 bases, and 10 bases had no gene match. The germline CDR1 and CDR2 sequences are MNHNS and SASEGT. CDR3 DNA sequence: TGTGCCAGCAGTGACAGGGGGGCCTTCTTCAATGGCTACACCTTC. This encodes CASSDRGAFFNGYTF.

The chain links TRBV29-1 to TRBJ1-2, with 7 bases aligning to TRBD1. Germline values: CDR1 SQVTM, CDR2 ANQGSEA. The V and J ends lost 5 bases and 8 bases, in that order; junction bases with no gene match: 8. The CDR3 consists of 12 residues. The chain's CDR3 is CSVYSDRAGYTF. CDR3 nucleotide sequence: TGCAGCGTTTATAGTGACAGGGCCGGCTACACCTTC.